These 25 T cell receptor beta chains came from one sample sequenced in a study of T-cell reconstitution after alpha-beta-depleted transplantation in children. During its preparation, the TCRbeta library received unique molecular identifiers. MiXCR, run by TCRdb on the PCR reads, gives a single entry per CDR3 protein. The table shows 90,000 to 100,000 distinct CDR3 sequences, with 9.5% to 15% occurring only once. Sequenced here: PBMCs from the stem cell graft donor, sampled from the stem cell graft. The receptors shown here come from a human donor who donated a stem cell graft to a child with inherited bone marrow failure.

As concerns this clonotype: A clone one base away is much larger, so this may be a read error. V is TRBV2 and J is TRBJ2-3; TRBD2 agrees at 8 bases. The CDR3 length is 15 residues. Trimming removed 6 bases from V and 5 bases from J; junction bases left unmatched: 10. Germline V gives CDR1 SNHLY, CDR2 FYNNEI. CDR3 DNA sequence: TGTGCCAGCAGGCCTAAACTAGCGGTAGTAGATACGCAGTATTTT. Residues: CASRPKLAVVDTQYF.

This clonotype was observed many times. V is TRBV20-1 and J is TRBJ2-3, with no clear D. Trimming took off 1 base at V and 3 bases at J, with 11 bases between the two ends. The CDR3 extends over 14 amino acids. Germline V gives CDR1 DFQATT, CDR2 SNEGSKA (reference sequence). The CDR3 region has the DNA TGCAGTGCTAGAGTCATTTTTTCGACAGATACGCAGTATTTT. Residues: CSARVIFSTDTQYF.

The chain recombines TRBV27 with TRBJ2-1; D is ambiguous. The germline CDR1 and CDR2 sequences are MNHEY and SMNVEV (reference sequence). The CDR3 sequence is 12 residues long. The V gene lost 8 bases and the J gene lost 4 bases, with 9 bases spanning the gap. CDR3 sequence (DNA): TGTGCCAGCGGGGATGGTTACAATGAGCAGTTCTTC. It codes for CASGDGYNEQFF.

The table lists this clonotype with many counts. This chain connects TRBV7-2 to TRBJ1-4; the D is unclear. Germline CDR1 is SGHTA and CDR2 is FQGNSA. Trimming stripped 4 bases from V and 0 bases from J, with 9 bases between. The CDR3 length is 15 residues. The CDR3 region is CASSWRIATNEKLFF. The DNA for the CDR3 is TGTGCCAGCAGCTGGCGGATTGCAACTAATGAAAAACTGTTTTTT.

This clonotype was seen repeatedly, ten times or more. V and J are TRBV28 and TRBJ2-2, with 11 bases fitting TRBD1. Trimming at V came to 6 bases and at J to 4 bases, leaving 7 bases not matched to a gene. Looked up from germline, CDR1 is MDHEN and CDR2 is SYDVKM. The CDR3 has 16 residues. In DNA form, the CDR3 reads TGTGCCAGCAGCCCCCCGGACAGGGGGCTCACCGGGGAGCTGTTTTTT. It encodes CASSPPDRGLTGELFF.

This clonotype was seen repeatedly, ten times or more. V gene TRBV3-1 combines with J gene TRBJ1-1; weak D call: TRBD1 (6 bases). The ends were cut back, 3 bases at V and 4 bases at J, with 12 bases in the middle. There are 14 residues in the CDR3. Germline CDR1 LGHDT, CDR2 YNNKEL (reference sequence). CDR3 DNA sequence: TGTGCCAGCAGCCAGGGGGCGTTTCTCACTGAAGCTTTCTTT. This encodes CASSQGAFLTEAFF.

This clonotype was detected many times. The CDR3 loop reads CAWGDSSYNEQFF. CDR3 bases: TGTGCCTGGGGGGACAGCTCCTACAATGAGCAGTTCTTC. V gene TRBV7-9 combines with J gene TRBJ2-1, with D perhaps matching TRBD1 (7 bases). Germline V lookup: CDR1 SEHNR, CDR2 FQNEAQ (reference sequence). Trimming left V 11 bases short and J 0 bases short, with 11 bases between. This CDR3 contains 13 residues.

The table lists this clonotype with a few counts. This sequence joins TRBV7-3 and TRBJ2-7, with a weak D call TRBD2 (5 bases). Between the trimmed V and J ends, which lost 3 bases and 3 bases, there was a span of 12 bases. The germline V gene has CDR1 SGHTA and CDR2 FQGTGA. The CDR3 consists of 14 residues. The CDR3 DNA reads as TGTGCCAGCAGCTTGACGGACCGGGACTACGAGCAGTACTTC. Its protein is CASSLTDRDYEQYF.

Points on this clonotype: A much more abundant neighbour one base away suggests this may be a read error. The chain links TRBV28 to TRBJ2-1; tentatively, D is TRBD1 (5 bases). The CDR3 length is 14 residues. Germline V gene sequence: CDR1 MDHEN, CDR2 SYDVKM. Trimming took off 3 bases at V and 6 bases at J, with 12 bases between the two ends. The CDR3 is CASSFLQGTNEQFF. Written as DNA, the CDR3 is TGTGCCAGCAGTTTTTTGCAGGGTACCAATGAGCAGTTCTTC.

This clonotype was recorded many times. The chain is built from TRBV5-1 and TRBJ1-1; a weak D match, TRBD1 (5 bases). Germline V lookup: CDR1 SGHRS, CDR2 YFSETQ. V dropped 2 bases and J dropped 4 bases, with 12 bases sitting between them. This CDR3 comprises 14 residues. In DNA form, the CDR3 reads TGCGCCAGCAGCTTCCCCGGGGGAACCACTGAAGCTTTCTTT. Its translation is CASSFPGGTTEAFF.

This clonotype occurred many times. This chain joins TRBV3-1 and TRBJ1-6; TRBD1 agrees at 8 bases. The CDR3 is 15 amino acids. J lost 10 bases, V lost 4 bases, and 9 bases had no gene match. Germline V gene lookup returns CDR1 LGHDT and CDR2 YNNKEL (reference sequence). CDR3 residues: CASSRTGGYGSPLHF. The DNA of the CDR3 is TGTGCCAGCAGCCGAACAGGGGGGTACGGCTCACCCCTCCACTTT.

J is TRBJ1-3 and V is TRBV5-1; D may be TRBD1 (5 bases). Per the germline V gene, CDR1 is SGHRS and CDR2 is YFSETQ. The CDR3 loop spans 16 amino acids. V was clipped by 3 bases and J by 4 bases, with 17 bases between them. The CDR3 here is CASSYSGTRSGNTIYF. In DNA, the CDR3 is TGCGCCAGCAGCTATTCCGGGACGAGGAGCGGAAACACCATATATTTT.

The sample holds many counts of this clonotype. V usage is TRBV12-3 or TRBV12-4 and J usage is TRBJ1-2; 7 nucleotides line up with TRBD1. The CDR3 has 15 amino acids. With V trimmed by 3 bases and J by 2 bases, 6 bases remained unmatched. The CDR3 sequence: CASSFSPTGNYGYTF. The CDR3, as DNA: TGTGCCAGCAGTTTCTCCCCGACAGGGAACTATGGCTACACCTTC.

This rearrangement joins TRBV4-3 to TRBJ2-1, with 14 bases matching TRBD2. This CDR3 spans 14 amino acids. V was pared by 6 bases and J by 9 bases, with 4 bases of the junction left unmatched. Looked up from germline, CDR1 is LGHNA and CDR2 is YSLEER. Here the CDR3 reads CASRGLAGAGEQFF. Here the CDR3 DNA reads TGCGCCAGCAGGGGACTAGCGGGAGCGGGTGAGCAGTTCTTC.

This clonotype was counted ten times or more. The chain recombines TRBV4-1 with TRBJ2-1; 7 nucleotides align to TRBD2. Germline CDR1 MGHRA, CDR2 YSYEKL. CDR3 length: 16 amino acids. Trimming took 3 bases from V and 1 from J; bases not matched to a gene: 6. CDR3 loop: CASSQGGFASYNEQFF. The CDR3 DNA is TGCGCCAGCAGCCAGGGGGGGTTTGCGTCCTACAATGAGCAGTTCTTC.

The chain carries TRBV11-3 and TRBJ2-3; D might be TRBD2 (6 bases). This CDR3 spans 14 amino acids. Germline CDR1 reads SGHNT; CDR2 reads YENEEA. Trimming took off 5 bases at V and 3 bases at J, with 12 bases between the two ends. CDR3 protein: CASSARRGTDTQYF. DNA of the CDR3: TGTGCCAGCAGCGCCCGCCGGGGGACAGATACGCAGTATTTT.

This clonotype was seen many times. The chain recombines TRBV24-1 with TRBJ2-2; D is unclear. Germline assignment: CDR1 KGHDR and CDR2 SFDVKD. The V end was cut by 5 bases, the J end by 6 bases, with 12 bases between. This CDR3 region has 14 residues. The CDR3 sequence: CATSASPVPGELFF. The CDR3 nucleotides are TGTGCCACCAGTGCCTCACCGGTGCCCGGGGAGCTGTTTTTT.

This clonotype was counted many times. The chain is built from TRBV5-4 and TRBJ2-5; 11 nucleotides agree with TRBD2. Trimming removed 0 bases from V and 2 bases from J; junction bases left unmatched: 3. CDR1 SGHNT and CDR2 YYREEE come from the germline V gene (reference sequence). The CDR3 extends over 16 amino acids. CDR3 in amino acids: CASSLEASGGQETQYF. In DNA form, the CDR3 reads TGTGCCAGCAGCTTGGAGGCTAGCGGGGGGCAAGAGACCCAGTACTTC.

In this sample, this clonotype turned up a few times. The V and J genes are TRBV5-6 and TRBJ1-1; TRBD1 matches 7 bases. Trimming removed 4 bases from V and 1 base from J; junction bases left unmatched: 10. CDR1 and CDR2 (germline): SGHDT, YYEEEE. The CDR3 loop spans 16 amino acids. DNA of the CDR3: TGTGCCAGCAGCCTAATTTTCGGGACAGAGAACACTGAAGCTTTCTTT. This translates into CASSLIFGTENTEAFF.

This rearrangement joins TRBV28 to TRBJ2-1, with 13 nucleotides matching TRBD2. Germline CDR1 MDHEN, CDR2 SYDVKM. V shed 7 bases and J 4 bases; nucleotides not matched to a gene: 10. This CDR3 comprises 17 residues. The CDR3: CASKSPGLAGYYNEQFF. The CDR3 DNA reads TGTGCCAGCAAGTCTCCGGGACTAGCGGGATATTACAATGAGCAGTTCTTC.

This clonotype occurred many times. The rearrangement links TRBV5-1 to TRBJ2-3; D unresolved. V dropped 0 bases and J dropped 5 bases, with 4 bases sitting between them. Germline V CDR1 and CDR2: SGHRS, YFSETQ. The CDR3 has 12 amino acids. In DNA form, the CDR3 reads TGCGCCAGCAGCTTGGAAGGAGATACGCAGTATTTT. Protein product: CASSLEGDTQYF.

This clonotype was picked up many times. This chain connects TRBV4-3 to TRBJ2-7; D not certain. The germline CDR1 and CDR2 sequences are LGHNA and YSLEER. V lost 0 bases and J lost 4, with 7 bases in between. The CDR3 is 13 amino acids. In DNA form, the CDR3 reads TGCGCCAGCAGCCAAGATTACGGGTACGAGCAGTACTTC. Its protein product is CASSQDYGYEQYF.

In this sample, this clonotype turned up a few times. The V call is TRBV9, the J call TRBJ1-2; D is unresolved. The V and J ends lost 0 bases and 7 bases respectively, with 10 bases between them. Germline V gives CDR1 SGDLS, CDR2 YYNGEE. CDR3 length: 13 residues. The CDR3: CASSVGEGLGYTF. CDR3 DNA: TGTGCCAGCAGCGTAGGAGAGGGCCTTGGCTACACCTTC.

Ten or more counts support this clonotype. The rearrangement joins TRBV2 to TRBJ2-7; D call uncertain. The germline V and J ends were trimmed by 6 bases and 10 bases, with 13 bases remaining between them. Germline CDR1 is SNHLY and CDR2 is FYNNEI. This CDR3 spans 11 amino acids. This chain's CDR3 is CASSALGVQYF. The DNA of the CDR3 is TGTGCCAGCAGCGCACTTGGGGTCCAGTACTTC.

In its sample, this clonotype was seen a few times. This CDR3 reads CAWSAGRMYSNQPQHF. CDR3 DNA sequence: TGTGCCTGGAGTGCCGGACGGATGTATAGCAATCAGCCCCAGCATTTT. J is TRBJ1-5 and V is TRBV30; no clear D gene. V was cut by 1 base and J by 0 bases, with 13 bases left in between. CDR1 is GTSNPN and CDR2 is SVGIG in the germline V gene (reference sequence). The CDR3 sequence is 16 residues long. The full variable domain, rest sourced from reference TRBV30 and TRBJ1-5, is SQTIHQWPATLVQPVGSPLSLECTVEGTSNPNLYWYRQAAGRGLQLLFYSVGIGQISSEVPQNLSASRPQDRQFILSSKKLLLSDSGFYLCAWSAGRMYSNQPQHFGDGTRLSIL.